The clone carrying this T cell receptor beta chain was seen more than once but under ten times. The antigen is unknown. As to time point: blood at routine non-recurrence follow-up after resection. Unsorted whole RNA samples from tumor, nontumor lung or frozen PBMC were sequenced. Germline trimming cut 5 bases from V and 5 bases from J; bases unmatched to any gene: 10. This CDR3 contains 16 residues. From germline, CDR1 is SGHTA and CDR2 FQGNSA. The data were taken from a study of spatial heterogeneity in lung cancer. Study overall: Any follow-up PBMC samples that were available went on to be sequenced, and the median time to follow-up was about two years after resection. Findings and limits, study-wide: Blood showed ubiquitous tumor TCRs more often at resection than at routine follow-up.

The library protocol tagged each TCR cDNA with a unique molecular identifier. TCRdb itself ran the 5' RACE reads through MiXCR, one entry per CDR3 protein. Here the sample spans about 30,000 distinct CDR3 sequences, around 5.9% being singletons. The chain couples TRBV7-2 to TRBJ2-2, with 8 bases matching TRBD2. The receptor was isolated from a male donor with early-stage non-small cell lung cancer. Sample: PBMCs, taken at follow-up. The CDR3 here is CASSPGTGGRTGELFF. The DNA of the CDR3 is TGTGCCAGCAGCCCGGGGACTGGCGGGAGGACCGGGGAGCTGTTTTTT.